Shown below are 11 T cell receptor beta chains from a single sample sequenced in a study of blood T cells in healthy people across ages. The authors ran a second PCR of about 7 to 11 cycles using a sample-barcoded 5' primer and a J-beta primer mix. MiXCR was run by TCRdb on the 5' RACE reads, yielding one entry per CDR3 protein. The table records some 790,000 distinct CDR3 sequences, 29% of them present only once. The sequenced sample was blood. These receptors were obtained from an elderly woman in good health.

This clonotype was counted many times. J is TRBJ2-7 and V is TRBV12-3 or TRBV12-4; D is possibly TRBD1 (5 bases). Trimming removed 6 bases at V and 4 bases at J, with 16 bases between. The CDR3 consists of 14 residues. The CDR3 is CASSLGGAAYEQYF. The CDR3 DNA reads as TGTGCCAGCAGCCTTGGTGGGGCAGCTTACGAGCAGTACTTC.

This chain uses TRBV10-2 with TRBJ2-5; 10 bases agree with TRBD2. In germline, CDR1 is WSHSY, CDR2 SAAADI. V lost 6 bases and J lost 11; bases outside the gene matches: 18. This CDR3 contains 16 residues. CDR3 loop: CASRPPGSGGASEQYF. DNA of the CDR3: TGCGCCAGCAGGCCCCCGGGAAGCGGGGGGGCAAGTGAGCAGTACTTC.

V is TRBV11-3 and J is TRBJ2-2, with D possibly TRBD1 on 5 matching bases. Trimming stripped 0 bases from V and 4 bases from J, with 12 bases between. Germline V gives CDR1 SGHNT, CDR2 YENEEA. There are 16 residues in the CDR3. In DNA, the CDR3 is TGTGCCAGCAGCTTAGACGCAGGGCTGGGCACCGGGGAGCTGTTTTTT. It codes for CASSLDAGLGTGELFF.

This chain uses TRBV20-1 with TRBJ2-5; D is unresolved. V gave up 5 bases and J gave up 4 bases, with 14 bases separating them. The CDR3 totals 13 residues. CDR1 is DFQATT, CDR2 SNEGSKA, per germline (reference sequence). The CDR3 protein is CSAWSRILETQYF. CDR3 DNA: TGCAGTGCTTGGTCCAGGATTCTAGAGACCCAGTACTTC.

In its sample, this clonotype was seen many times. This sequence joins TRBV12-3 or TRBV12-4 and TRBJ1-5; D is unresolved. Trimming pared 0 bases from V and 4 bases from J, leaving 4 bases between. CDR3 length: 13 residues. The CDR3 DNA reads TGTGCCAGCAGTTTAGCGCAAAATCAGCCCCAGCATTTT. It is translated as CASSLAQNQPQHF.

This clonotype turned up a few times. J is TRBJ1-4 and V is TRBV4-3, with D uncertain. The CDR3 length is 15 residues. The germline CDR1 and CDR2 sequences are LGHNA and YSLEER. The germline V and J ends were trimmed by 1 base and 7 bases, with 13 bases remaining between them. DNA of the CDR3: TGCGCCAGCAGCCAAGCCCGTAAAGTGGCTGAAAAACTGTTTTTT. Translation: CASSQARKVAEKLFF.

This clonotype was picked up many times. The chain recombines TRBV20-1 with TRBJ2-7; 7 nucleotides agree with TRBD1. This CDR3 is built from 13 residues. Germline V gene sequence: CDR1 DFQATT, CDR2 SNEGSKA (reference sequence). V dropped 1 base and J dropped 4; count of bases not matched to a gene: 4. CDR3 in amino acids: CSARAGTAYEQYF. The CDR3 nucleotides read TGCAGTGCTAGAGCCGGGACAGCTTACGAGCAGTACTTC.

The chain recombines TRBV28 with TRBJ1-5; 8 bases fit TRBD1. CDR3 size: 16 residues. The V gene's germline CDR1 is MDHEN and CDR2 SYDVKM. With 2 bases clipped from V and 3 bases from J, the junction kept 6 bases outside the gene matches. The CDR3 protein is CASSLPRTGNNQPQHF. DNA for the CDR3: TGTGCCAGCAGTTTACCCAGGACAGGGAACAATCAGCCCCAGCATTTT.

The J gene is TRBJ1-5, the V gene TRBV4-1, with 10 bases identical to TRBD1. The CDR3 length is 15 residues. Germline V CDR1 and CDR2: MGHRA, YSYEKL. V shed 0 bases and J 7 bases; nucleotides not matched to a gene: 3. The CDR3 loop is CASSQDGQGEQPQHF. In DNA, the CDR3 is TGCGCCAGCAGCCAAGATGGACAGGGGGAACAGCCCCAGCATTTT.

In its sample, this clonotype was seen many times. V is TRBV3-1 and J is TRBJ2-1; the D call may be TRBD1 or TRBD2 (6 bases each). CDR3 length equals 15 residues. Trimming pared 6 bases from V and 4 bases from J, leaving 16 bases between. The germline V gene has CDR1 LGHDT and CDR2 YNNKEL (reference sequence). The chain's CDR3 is CASRLRGAPYNEQFF. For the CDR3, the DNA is TGTGCCAGCAGGCTTAGGGGGGCACCATACAATGAGCAGTTCTTC.

Here the CDR3 DNA reads TGTGCCAGCTCACCCCAGGGTTACAACACTGAAGCTTTCTTT. It encodes CASSPQGYNTEAFF. The chain is built from TRBV18 and TRBJ1-1; possibly TRBD1 for D (5 bases). This CDR3 is built from 14 residues. With 3 bases removed from V and 2 bases from J, the gap between germline ends came to 10 bases. Germline CDR1 reads KGHSH; CDR2 reads LQKENI. Complete variable domain (other parts from reference TRBV18 and TRBJ1-1): NAGVMQNPRHLVRRRGQEARLRCSPMKGHSHVYWYRQLPEEGLKFMVYLQKENIIDESGMPKERFSAEFPKEGPSILRIQQVVRGDSAAYFCASSPQGYNTEAFFGQGTRLTVV.